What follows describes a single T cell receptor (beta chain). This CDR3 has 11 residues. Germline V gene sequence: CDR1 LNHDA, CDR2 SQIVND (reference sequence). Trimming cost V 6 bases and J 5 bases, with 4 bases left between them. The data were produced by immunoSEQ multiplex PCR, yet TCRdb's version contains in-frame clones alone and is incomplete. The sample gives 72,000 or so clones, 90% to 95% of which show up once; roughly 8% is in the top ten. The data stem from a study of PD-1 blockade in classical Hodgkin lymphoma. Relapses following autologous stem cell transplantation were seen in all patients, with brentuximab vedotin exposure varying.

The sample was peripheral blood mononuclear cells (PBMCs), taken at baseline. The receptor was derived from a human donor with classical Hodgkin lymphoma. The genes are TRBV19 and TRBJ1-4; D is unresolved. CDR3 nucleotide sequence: TGTGCCAGTAGAATCAATGAAAAACTGTTTTTT. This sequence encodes CASRINEKLFF.